The 24 T cell receptor beta chains below come from one sample, sequenced in a study of T cells in Graves' hyperthyroidism and ophthalmopathy. Amplification of TCR beta CDR3 regions used RNA as the template. First-round RT-PCR targeting the TCR CDR3 was performed with the HTBI primer set. One entry per CDR3 protein, called by TCRdb with MiXCR from the multiplex PCR reads. The repertoire has around 540,000 distinct CDR3 sequences, around 42% of them found once; the top ten carry 8.2%. The specimen was peripheral blood or thyroid tissue (not recorded which). These receptors came from a woman aged 18-29 years with Graves' hyperthyroidism.

This clonotype was seen many times. This chain uses TRBV7-8 with TRBJ2-5; the match to TRBD1 covers 9 bases. Germline V gives CDR1 SGHVS, CDR2 FQNEAQ. The ends lost 1 base at V and 4 bases at J; junction bases unmatched: 1. The CDR3 totals 14 residues. The CDR3 nucleotides read TGTGCCAGCAGCTTAGGGGGACAGGGAGAGACCCAGTACTTC. It translates to CASSLGGQGETQYF.

This clonotype was found a few times. The chain combines TRBV7-9 with TRBJ2-5; 12 nucleotides align to TRBD2. Germline CDR1 is SEHNR and CDR2 is FQNEAQ (reference sequence). Germline trimming cut 7 bases from V and 2 bases from J; bases unmatched to any gene: 14. The CDR3 loop spans 18 amino acids. The chain's CDR3 is CASNRGASGRAGQETQYF. CDR3 DNA sequence: TGTGCCAGCAACCGAGGGGCTAGCGGGAGGGCAGGGCAAGAGACCCAGTACTTC.

As concerns this clonotype: A much larger clonotype is one base distant, so this may be a read error. The chain recombines TRBV11-2 with TRBJ1-2; D is perhaps TRBD1 (5 bases). Germline CDR1 and CDR2: SGHAT and FQNNGV. The length of the CDR3 is 14 residues. The CDR3 coding sequence is TGTGCCAGCAACTTAGAGACAGCTAACTATGGCTACACCTTC. Translating it yields CASNLETANYGYTF.

The CDR3 nucleotides read TGTGCCAGCAGCCAAGGGACACTTAATCAGCCCCAGCATTTT. Translated, it gives CASSQGTLNQPQHF. The chain combines TRBV7-2 with TRBJ1-5, with a possible D match to TRBD1 (6 bases). The CDR3 runs to 14 residues. The germline V and J ends were trimmed by 5 bases and 4 bases, with 12 bases remaining between them. In germline, CDR1 is SGHTA, CDR2 FQGNSA.

V usage is TRBV20-1 and J usage is TRBJ2-5; either TRBD1 or TRBD2 may supply D (7 bases each). The CDR3 loop spans 19 amino acids. Trimming stripped 0 bases from V and 2 bases from J, with 25 bases between. From germline, CDR1 is DFQATT and CDR2 SNEGSKA (reference sequence). DNA for the CDR3: TGCAGTGCTAGAGATGGGGGGAGGGACAGCACGGTGGGTCAAGAGACCCAGTACTTC. Encoded protein: CSARDGGRDSTVGQETQYF.

The chain combines TRBV24-1 with TRBJ2-5; 7 bases are shared with TRBD2. Germline V gene lookup returns CDR1 KGHDR and CDR2 SFDVKD. The CDR3 has 14 residues. Trimming took 12 bases from V and 0 from J; bases not matched to a gene: 9. CDR3 in amino acids: CACGGVRDQETQYF. DNA of the CDR3: TGTGCCTGCGGGGGAGTCCGGGACCAAGAGACCCAGTACTTC.

This clonotype was counted many times. The gene calls are TRBV29-1 and TRBJ2-2; D tentatively fits TRBD1 or TRBD2 (5 bases each). Trimming took off 1 base at V and 3 bases at J, with 9 bases between the two ends. The germline gives CDR1 SQVTM, CDR2 ANQGSEA. The CDR3 covers 14 residues. The CDR3 spells CSVEVRGDTGELFF. CDR3 bases: TGCAGCGTTGAAGTGCGAGGGGACACCGGGGAGCTGTTTTTT.

On this clonotype: Possible read error: a much larger clone is one base away. The chain is built from TRBV11-1 and TRBJ2-2, with no clear D. This CDR3 has 13 amino acids. Looked up from germline, CDR1 is SGHAT and CDR2 is FQDESV (reference sequence). The V end lost 5 bases, the J end lost 6 bases, and 10 bases lay between the germline ends. The CDR3 sequence: CASSPPGPGELFF. CDR3 sequence (DNA): TGTGCCAGCAGCCCACCAGGACCCGGGGAGCTGTTTTTT.

The J gene is TRBJ1-2, the V gene TRBV29-1; 12 nucleotides align to TRBD1. The trim removed 7 bases at V and 3 bases at J, leaving 9 bases unmatched. CDR3 length: 15 residues. Germline CDR1 and CDR2: SQVTM and ANQGSEA. CDR3 sequence: CSAAGTGGFYYGYTF. CDR3 nucleotides: TGCAGCGCAGCCGGGACAGGGGGCTTTTACTATGGCTACACCTTC.

This clonotype appeared a few times. The chain links TRBV2 to TRBJ2-5; tentatively, D is TRBD1 (6 bases). V was shortened by 2 bases and J by 4 bases, with 8 bases between the two germline ends. Germline CDR1 SNHLY, CDR2 FYNNEI. This CDR3 region has 13 residues. This chain's CDR3 is CASSEIRGETQYF. CDR3 sequence (DNA): TGTGCCAGCAGTGAAATCAGGGGAGAGACCCAGTACTTC.

There are a few counts of this clonotype. V is TRBV7-9 and J is TRBJ1-2; 10 bases align to TRBD1. The trim removed 5 bases at V and 8 bases at J, leaving 8 bases unmatched. Germline V gene lookup returns CDR1 SEHNR and CDR2 FQNEAQ (reference sequence). This CDR3 is built from 14 residues. CDR3 bases: TGTGCCAGCAGCCTACTCCGGACAGGGGGAGGCTACACCTTC. It specifies CASSLLRTGGGYTF. The whole variable domain, filled in from reference TRBV7-9 and TRBJ1-2, reads DTGVSQNPRHKITKRGQNVTFRCDPISEHNRLYWYRQTLGQGPEFLTYFQNEAQLEKSRLLSDRFSAERPKGSFSTLEIQRTEQGDSAMYLCASSLLRTGGGYTFGSGTRLTVV.

The CDR3, as DNA: TGTGCCAGCAGCTTCTACAGGGGGCCGAACACTGAAGCTTTCTTT. Its protein is CASSFYRGPNTEAFF. The rearrangement links TRBV13 to TRBJ1-1; 9 bases fit TRBD1. This CDR3 is 15 amino acids long. V dropped 3 bases and J dropped 1; count of bases not matched to a gene: 3. The germline gives CDR1 PRHDT, CDR2 FYEKMQ (reference sequence).

Only a few counts were recorded for this clonotype. This chain uses TRBV20-1 with TRBJ1-2; possibly TRBD1 for D (5 bases). CDR3 size: 14 residues. Trimming shortened V by 1 base and J by 6 bases, and 15 bases separated the two germline ends. CDR1 DFQATT and CDR2 SNEGSKA come from the germline V gene (reference sequence). The CDR3, as DNA: TGCAGTGCTAGAGTTGAGACGTTCAGGGATGGCTACACCTTC. The encoded protein is CSARVETFRDGYTF.

The chain carries TRBV2 and TRBJ1-5; possibly TRBD1 for D (5 bases). V dropped 5 bases and J dropped 7 bases, with 9 bases sitting between them. This CDR3 is built from 12 residues. Germline CDR1 reads SNHLY; CDR2 reads FYNNEI. The CDR3 coding sequence is TGTGCCAGCAGTCAGGGCGAGCAGCCCCAGCATTTT. This translates into CASSQGEQPQHF.

This clonotype was observed many times. The V and J genes are TRBV7-9 and TRBJ1-2; no definite D call. Deletions cut 0 bases from V and 8 bases from J, with 10 bases between. CDR1 is SEHNR, CDR2 FQNEAQ, per germline (reference sequence). This CDR3 is built from 13 residues. CDR3 DNA sequence: TGTGCCAGCAGCTTAGCGGCGGTGAAGGGCTACACCTTC. This encodes CASSLAAVKGYTF.

There are many counts of this clonotype. The chain employs TRBV2 and TRBJ1-2, with a tentative D call TRBD1 (5 bases). The CDR3 sequence is 13 residues long. V gave up 6 bases and J gave up 6 bases, with 14 bases separating them. The germline V gene has CDR1 SNHLY and CDR2 FYNNEI. The CDR3 loop reads CASSVQGVDGYTF. The CDR3 bases are TGTGCCAGCAGCGTTCAGGGTGTGGATGGCTACACCTTC.

The CDR3 protein is CATSRNRNAGNTF. The CDR3, as DNA: TGTGCCACCAGCAGGAACAGGAACGCTGGAAACACCTTC. J is TRBJ1-2 and V is TRBV15, with D tentatively TRBD1 (5 bases). Trimming removed 3 bases from V and 12 bases from J, with 17 bases in between. Germline V gene data show CDR1 as LNHNV and CDR2 as YYDKDF (reference sequence). This CDR3 comprises 13 residues.

The rearrangement links TRBV25-1 to TRBJ1-1, with 11 nucleotides matching TRBD1. The CDR3 runs 15 residues. In germline, CDR1 is MGHDK, CDR2 SYGVNS. J gave up 4 bases and V 2 bases, and 3 bases lay outside the gene matches. The CDR3 nucleotides read TGTGCCAGCAGTGAAGGGGGGACAGGGGGCACTGAAGCTTTCTTT. Its translation is CASSEGGTGGTEAFF.

This clonotype was observed a single time. J is TRBJ1-4 and V is TRBV2; 8 positions agree with TRBD1. Trimming took 6 bases from V and 6 from J; bases not matched to a gene: 6. Germline V gene lookup returns CDR1 SNHLY and CDR2 FYNNEI. This CDR3 has 14 residues. DNA for the CDR3: TGTGCCAGCAGGATGGACAGGGATGATGAAAAACTGTTTTTT. It yields the protein CASRMDRDDEKLFF. Drawing the rest from reference TRBV2 and TRBJ1-4, the complete variable domain is EPEVTQTPSHQVTQMGQEVILRCVPISNHLYFYWYRQILGQKVEFLVSFYNNEISEKSEIFDDQFSVERPDGSNFTLKIRSTKLEDSAMYFCASRMDRDDEKLFFGSGTQLSVL.

V gene TRBV29-1 combines with J gene TRBJ1-4; D might be TRBD1 (6 bases). CDR1 is SQVTM and CDR2 is ANQGSEA in the germline V gene. CDR3 size: 13 residues. Trimming cost V 4 bases and J 7 bases, with 13 bases left between them. CDR3 sequence reads: CSVALGGGEKLFF. In DNA form, the CDR3 reads TGCAGCGTTGCTCTGGGGGGCGGTGAAAAACTGTTTTTT. The full variable domain, its missing parts supplied by reference TRBV29-1 and TRBJ1-4, is SAVISQKPSRDICQRGTSLTIQCQVDSQVTMMFWYRQQPGQSLTLIATANQGSEATYESGFVIDKFPISRPNLTFSTLTVSNMSPEDSSIYLCSVALGGGEKLFFGSGTQLSVL.

The chain has TRBV10-3 and TRBJ1-6, with D unresolved. CDR1 and CDR2 (germline): ENHRY, SYGVKD. Deletions cut 0 bases from V and 1 base from J, with 4 bases between. This CDR3 contains 15 residues. CDR3 sequence (DNA): TGTGCCATCAGTGAGTCTGGGTCCTATAATTCACCCCTCCACTTT. It encodes CAISESGSYNSPLHF.

There are a few counts of this clonotype. The chain carries TRBV24-1 and TRBJ2-7; D remains unclear. Per the germline V gene, CDR1 is KGHDR and CDR2 is SFDVKD. V shed 2 bases and J shed 4 bases, with 14 bases lying between them. The CDR3 consists of 15 residues. CDR3 amino acids: CATSDSRTEFYEQYF. The CDR3 DNA reads TGTGCCACCAGTGATTCCCGGACGGAATTTTACGAGCAGTACTTC.

Details on this clonotype: The CDR3 carries no conserved terminal phenylalanine or tryptophan, so it likely arises from a read error. The chain carries TRBV19 and TRBJ2-7; no clear D gene. The germline V and J ends were trimmed by 1 base and 2 bases, with 9 bases remaining between them. Germline V gene sequence: CDR1 LNHDA, CDR2 SQIVND (reference sequence). The CDR3 has 14 residues. Written as DNA, the CDR3 is TGTGCCAGTAGTATAGGACCATCTACCTACGAGCAGTACCTC. As protein: CASSIGPSTYEQYL.

The chain couples TRBV7-9 to TRBJ1-1, with 10 bases matching TRBD1. In germline, CDR1 is SEHNR, CDR2 FQNEAQ (reference sequence). V lost 6 bases and J lost 3; bases outside the gene matches: 13. CDR3 length: 17 amino acids. The CDR3, as DNA: TGTGCCAGCAGAAGGGCGGGGACAGGGGTAGGGCACACTGAAGCTTTCTTT. Translation: CASRRAGTGVGHTEAFF. The entire variable domain, with the rest obtained from reference TRBV7-9 and TRBJ1-1, is as follows: DTGVSQNPRHKITKRGQNVTFRCDPISEHNRLYWYRQTLGQGPEFLTYFQNEAQLEKSRLLSDRFSAERPKGSFSTLEIQRTEQGDSAMYLCASRRAGTGVGHTEAFFGQGTRLTVV.